These T cell receptor beta chains were read from a single sample in a study of tumor-infiltrating lymphocytes in oesophageal squamous cell carcinoma. One entry per CDR3 protein results from TCRdb running MiXCR on the PCR reads. The data hold about 6,600 distinct CDR3 sequences, with roughly 14% observed a single time. The specimen was blood. These receptors all come from a male donor with esophageal squamous cell carcinoma. Each CDR3 is given with its conserved first and last residue. A D gene is named only where the DNA matches it firmly. Rows may omit the clone size; those that give it use once, few, many or a size class.

D gene	CDR3 length	clone size	V gene	J gene	CDR3 protein	CDR3 DNA
-	13	many	TRBV27	TRBJ2-2	CASSLIGSGELFF	TGTGCCAGCAGTTTAATCGGCAGCGGGGAGCTGTTTTTT
-	15	many	TRBV6-6	TRBJ1-2	CASSYSGGAVNGYTF	TGTGCCAGCAGTTACTCTGGGGGGGCGGTTAATGGCTACACCTTC
TRBD2	16	large	TRBV7-2	TRBJ2-1	CASSFLGAGGYNEQFF	TGTGCCAGCAGCTTCTTAGGAGCGGGGGGGTACAATGAGCAGTTCTTC
-	17	few	TRBV19	TRBJ1-5	CASSIDRGGQGNQPQHF	TGTGCCAGTAGTATAGATCGGGGGGGGCAGGGCAATCAGCCCCAGCATTTT
TRBD1	15	many	TRBV5-4	TRBJ2-2	CASSLKQGASGELFF	TGTGCCAGCAGCTTGAAGCAGGGGGCATCTGGGGAGCTGTTTTTT
TRBD2	13	many	TRBV6-1	TRBJ2-7	CASGRLAPYEQYF	TGTGCCAGCGGGAGACTAGCACCCTACGAGCAGTACTTC
-	14	many	TRBV6-1	TRBJ1-2	CASSEEVRTKGYTF	TGTGCCAGCAGTGAAGAGGTCCGGACGAAAGGCTACACCTTC
-	16	many	TRBV28	TRBJ2-6	CASSLEGAWGANVLTF	TGTGCCAGCAGTTTGGAAGGGGCGTGGGGGGCCAACGTCCTGACTTTC
-	13	large	TRBV7-2	TRBJ2-1	CASSTPGYNEQFF	TGTGCCAGCAGCACCCCGGGCTACAATGAGCAGTTCTTC
TRBD1	15	many	TRBV28	TRBJ1-5	CASSSDREGNQPQHF	TGTGCCAGCAGCTCGGACAGGGAGGGCAATCAGCCCCAGCATTTT
TRBD2	15	many	TRBV10-2	TRBJ2-3	CASRPLAASTDTQYF	TGCGCCAGCAGACCACTAGCGGCTAGCACAGATACGCAGTATTTT
TRBD1	13	medium-sized	TRBV10-3	TRBJ2-5	CAISEGGRETQYF	TGTGCCATCAGCGAAGGGGGCAGGGAGACCCAGTACTTC
TRBD1	14	many	TRBV6-6	TRBJ2-7	CASSYGTGYNEQYF	TGTGCCAGCAGTTACGGGACAGGCTACAATGAGCAGTACTTC
TRBD1	13	many	TRBV12-3/TRBV12-4	TRBJ2-5	CASSLRGQGIQYF	TGTGCCAGCAGTTTAAGGGGACAGGGGATCCAGTACTTC
-	16	-	TRBV4-2	TRBJ1-4	CASSQGKAETNEKLFF	TGTGCCAGCAGCCAAGGGAAGGCGGAAACTAATGAAAAACTGTTTTTT
TRBD2	17	medium-sized	TRBV11-2	TRBJ2-2	CASSPGAGTYFPGELFF	TGTGCCAGCAGCCCCGGAGCGGGGACTTACTTTCCCGGGGAGCTGTTTTTT
-	14	-	TRBV12-3/TRBV12-4	TRBJ1-3	CASSTEISGNTIYF	TGTGCCAGCAGTACGGAGATCTCTGGAAACACCATATATTTT
-	12	many	TRBV19	TRBJ1-1	CASMWANTEAFF	TGTGCCAGTATGTGGGCGAACACTGAAGCTTTCTTT
TRBD1	14	many	TRBV10-3	TRBJ2-2	CAISRDSSTGELFF	TGTGCCATCAGCCGGGACAGCAGCACCGGGGAGCTGTTTTTT
-	12	many	TRBV12-3/TRBV12-4	TRBJ1-5	CASSLGSQPQHF	TGTGCCAGCAGTTTGGGGAGTCAGCCCCAGCATTTT
TRBD2	15	few	TRBV9	TRBJ2-1	CASSIGLAENNEQFF	TGTGCCAGCAGCATAGGACTAGCGGAGAACAATGAGCAGTTCTTC
-	11	medium-sized	TRBV6-1	TRBJ2-1	CATARSNEQFF	TGTGCCACCGCGCGTAGCAATGAGCAGTTCTTC
-	17	many	TRBV6-1	TRBJ1-1	CASSEGAGGVLNTEAFF	TGTGCCAGCAGTGAAGGGGCTGGGGGGGTGCTGAACACTGAAGCTTTCTTT
-	13	-	TRBV15	TRBJ2-5	CATSSPSGETQYF	TGTGCCACCAGCAGCCCCTCGGGCGAGACCCAGTACTTC
TRBD1	13	many	TRBV28	TRBJ1-2	CAIQTGANYGYTF	TGTGCCATCCAGACAGGGGCTAACTATGGCTACACCTTC
-	14	many	TRBV5-1	TRBJ1-2	CASSLGPRDYGYTF	TGCGCCAGCAGCTTGGGGCCAAGGGACTATGGCTACACCTTC
-	16	many	TRBV6-1	TRBJ2-1	CASRNEAQGIDNEQFF	TGTGCCAGCAGAAACGAAGCCCAGGGGATCGACAATGAGCAGTTCTTC
-	13	-	TRBV10-1	TRBJ1-1	CASSEHQTGKAFF	TGCGCCAGCAGTGAGCACCAAACAGGGAAGGCTTTCTTT
-	14	-	TRBV7-3	TRBJ1-1	CASSAQQGPYEQYF	TGTGCCAGCAGCGCCCAACAGGGACCCTACGAGCAGTACTTT
-	11	many	TRBV12-3/TRBV12-4	TRBJ1-4	CASSLGEKLFF	TGTGCCAGCAGTTTAGGTGAAAAACTGTTTTTT
-	14	many	TRBV6-1	TRBJ1-2	CASSEWANGGSYTF	TGTGCCAGCAGTGAATGGGCTAATGGGGGATCCTACACCTTC
TRBD2	15	many	TRBV12-3/TRBV12-4	TRBJ2-1	CASGGAGGTDNEQFF	TGTGCCAGCGGTGGCGCGGGGGGTACGGACAATGAGCAGTTCTTC
-	15	medium-sized	TRBV7-2	TRBJ1-2	CASSSGAPPMGGYTF	TGTGCCAGCAGCTCGGGGGCACCCCCTATGGGTGGCTACACCTTC
-	17	large	TRBV7-3	TRBJ2-1	CASSLTRVTQGLNEQFF	TGTGCCAGCAGCTTAACGAGAGTGACACAGGGCTTAAATGAGCAGTTCTTC
-	14	few	TRBV20-1	TRBJ1-2	CSARASGVRYGYTF	TGCAGTGCTAGAGCTTCGGGGGTGAGGTATGGCTACACCTTC
-	13	-	TRBV6-6	TRBJ1-4	CASRQATNEKLFF	TGTGCCAGCCGACAAGCAACTAATGAAAAACTGTTTTTT
-	12	medium-sized	TRBV7-2	TRBJ1-2	CASRSPGYGYTF	TGTGCCAGCAGATCCCCGGGGTATGGCTACACCTTC
TRBD1	15	few	TRBV4-3	TRBJ1-2	CASSQDFGQGDGYTF	TGCGCCAGCAGCCAAGATTTCGGTCAGGGGGATGGCTACACCTTC
-	13	medium-sized	TRBV12-3/TRBV12-4	TRBJ1-1	CASRRGTHTEAFF	TGTGCCAGCAGGAGGGGGACCCACACTGAAGCTTTCTTT
-	16	-	TRBV4-1	TRBJ1-5	CASSQDGETFNQPQHF	TGCGCCAGCAGCCAGGACGGAGAAACATTCAATCAGCCCCAGCATTTT
TRBD1	13	-	TRBV24-1	TRBJ2-4	CATRGGQGKSQCF	TGTGCCACCAGGGGGGGACAGGGCAAGAGCCAGTGCTTC
TRBD2	14	large	TRBV7-8	TRBJ2-4	CASSPRGAVHIQYF	TGTGCCAGCAGCCCGCGGGGGGCCGTTCACATTCAGTACTTC
-	13	medium-sized	TRBV7-3	TRBJ1-1	CASSWTLNTEAFF	TGTGCCAGCAGCTGGACTTTGAACACTGAAGCTTTCTTT
TRBD2	16	many	TRBV27	TRBJ2-3	CASNPRSSGGADTQYF	TGTGCCAGCAATCCCCGCTCTAGCGGGGGGGCAGATACGCAGTATTTT
-	16	medium-sized	TRBV12-3/TRBV12-4	TRBJ2-2	CASQVFRQLNTGELFF	TGTGCCAGCCAGGTGTTTAGACAGCTGAACACCGGGGAGCTGTTTTTT
-	13	-	TRBV28	TRBJ1-4	CASGAGWREKLFF	TGTGCCAGCGGAGCCGGGTGGCGTGAAAAACTGTTTTTT
-	13	medium-sized	TRBV7-2	TRBJ1-4	CASSPILGYNLFF	TGTGCCAGCAGCCCGATCCTTGGGTATAACCTGTTTTTT
-	14	many	TRBV5-1	TRBJ2-7	CASSLVQAQGEQYF	TGCGCCAGCAGCTTGGTCCAGGCTCAGGGCGAGCAGTACTTC
-	14	medium-sized	TRBV7-4	TRBJ2-7	CASSPQGPSYEQYF	TGTGCCAGCAGCCCGCAGGGACCCTCCTACGAGCAGTACTTC
-	16	many	TRBV19	TRBJ2-1	CASSIALTDSYNEQFF	TGTGCCAGTAGTATTGCACTGACCGACTCCTACAATGAGCAGTTCTTC
-	15	medium-sized	TRBV7-6	TRBJ1-4	CASSSAGGSNEKLFF	TGTGCCAGCAGTTCAGCGGGGGGATCAAATGAAAAACTGTTTTTT